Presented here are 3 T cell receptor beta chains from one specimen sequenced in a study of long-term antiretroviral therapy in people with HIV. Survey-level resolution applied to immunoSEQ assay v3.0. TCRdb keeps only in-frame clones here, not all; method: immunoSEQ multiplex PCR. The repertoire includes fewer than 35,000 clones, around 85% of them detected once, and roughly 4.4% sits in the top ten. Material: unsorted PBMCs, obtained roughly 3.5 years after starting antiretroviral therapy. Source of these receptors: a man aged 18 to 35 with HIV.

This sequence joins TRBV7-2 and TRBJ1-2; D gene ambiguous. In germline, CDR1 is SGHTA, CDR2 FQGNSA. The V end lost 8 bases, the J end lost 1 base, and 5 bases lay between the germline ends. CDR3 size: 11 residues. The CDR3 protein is CASRINYGYTF. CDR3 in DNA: TGTGCCAGCCGGATTAACTATGGCTACACCTTC.

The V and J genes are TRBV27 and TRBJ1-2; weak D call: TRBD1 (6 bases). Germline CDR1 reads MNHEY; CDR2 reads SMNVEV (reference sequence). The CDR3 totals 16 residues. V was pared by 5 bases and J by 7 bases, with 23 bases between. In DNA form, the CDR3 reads TGTGCCAGCAGTCCCGGGGACACCCTCCACGCCGGTGGCTACACCTTC. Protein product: CASSPGDTLHAGGYTF.

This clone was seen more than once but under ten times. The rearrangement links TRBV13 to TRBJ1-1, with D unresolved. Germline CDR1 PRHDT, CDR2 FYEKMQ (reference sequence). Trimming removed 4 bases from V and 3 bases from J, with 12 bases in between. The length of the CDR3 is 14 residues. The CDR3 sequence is CASSSLGDYTEAFF. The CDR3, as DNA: TGTGCCAGCAGCTCACTGGGAGATTACACTGAAGCTTTCTTT.